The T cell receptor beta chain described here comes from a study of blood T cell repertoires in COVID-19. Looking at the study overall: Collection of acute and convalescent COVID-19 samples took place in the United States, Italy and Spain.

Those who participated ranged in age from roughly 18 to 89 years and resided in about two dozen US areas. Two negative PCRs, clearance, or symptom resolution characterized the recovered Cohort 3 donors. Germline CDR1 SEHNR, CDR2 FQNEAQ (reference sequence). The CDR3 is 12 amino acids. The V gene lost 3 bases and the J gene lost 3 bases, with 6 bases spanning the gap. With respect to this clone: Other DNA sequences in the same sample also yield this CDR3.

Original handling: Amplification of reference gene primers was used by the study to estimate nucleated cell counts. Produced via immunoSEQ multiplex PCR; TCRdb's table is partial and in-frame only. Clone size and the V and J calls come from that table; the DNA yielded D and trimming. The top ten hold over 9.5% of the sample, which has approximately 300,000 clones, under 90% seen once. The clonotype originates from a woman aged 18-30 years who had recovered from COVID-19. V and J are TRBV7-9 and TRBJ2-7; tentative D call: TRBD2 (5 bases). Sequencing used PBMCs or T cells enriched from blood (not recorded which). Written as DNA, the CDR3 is TGTGCCAGCAGCTTGAGCGGCTACGAGCAGTACTTC. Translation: CASSLSGYEQYF.